In its sample, the clone carrying this TCR beta chain was seen many times. Its antigen is still unknown. Amplified regions were TCR beta CDR3 sequences from RNA transcripts. Researchers ran a first-round RT-PCR on the TCR CDR3 using the HTBI primer set. A single record per CDR3 protein comes from TCRdb applying MiXCR to the multiplex PCR reads. The sample consists of fewer than 600,000 distinct CDR3 sequences, roughly 15% of them appearing once. Trimming removed 7 bases from V and 7 bases from J; junction bases left unmatched: 13. This CDR3 spans 16 amino acids. The data originate from a study of T cells in Graves' hyperthyroidism and ophthalmopathy. General study results and limits: Among clonotypes expanded in thyroid above 0.001, most were also found in blood.

Newly diagnosed hyperthyroidism patients aged 18 to 65 years had disease lasting under 2 months. The receptor comes from a woman aged 40 to 50 with Graves' hyperthyroidism. The genes are TRBV12-3 or TRBV12-4 and TRBJ1-6; TRBD1 agrees at 7 bases. Sequencing was carried out using blood. For the CDR3, the DNA is TGTGCCAGCACTGCATACCTGGGACAGAGGAATTCACCCCTCCACTTT. Translation: CASTAYLGQRNSPLHF.